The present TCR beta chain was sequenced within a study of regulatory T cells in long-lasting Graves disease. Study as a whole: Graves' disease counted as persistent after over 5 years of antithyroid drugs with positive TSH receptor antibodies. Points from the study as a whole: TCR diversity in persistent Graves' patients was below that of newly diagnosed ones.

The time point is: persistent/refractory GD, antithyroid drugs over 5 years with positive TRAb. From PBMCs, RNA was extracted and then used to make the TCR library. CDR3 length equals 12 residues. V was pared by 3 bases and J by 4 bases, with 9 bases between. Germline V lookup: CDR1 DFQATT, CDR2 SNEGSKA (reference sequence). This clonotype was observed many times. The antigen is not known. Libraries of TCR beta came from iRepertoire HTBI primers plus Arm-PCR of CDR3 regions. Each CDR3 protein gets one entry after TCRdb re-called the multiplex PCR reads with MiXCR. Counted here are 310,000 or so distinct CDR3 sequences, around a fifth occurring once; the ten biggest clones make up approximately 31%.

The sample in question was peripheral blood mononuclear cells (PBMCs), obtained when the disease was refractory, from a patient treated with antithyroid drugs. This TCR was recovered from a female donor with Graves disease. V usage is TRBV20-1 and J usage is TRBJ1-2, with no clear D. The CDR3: CSASRQTYGYTF. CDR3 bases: TGCAGTGCTAGTCGCCAGACCTATGGCTACACCTTC.